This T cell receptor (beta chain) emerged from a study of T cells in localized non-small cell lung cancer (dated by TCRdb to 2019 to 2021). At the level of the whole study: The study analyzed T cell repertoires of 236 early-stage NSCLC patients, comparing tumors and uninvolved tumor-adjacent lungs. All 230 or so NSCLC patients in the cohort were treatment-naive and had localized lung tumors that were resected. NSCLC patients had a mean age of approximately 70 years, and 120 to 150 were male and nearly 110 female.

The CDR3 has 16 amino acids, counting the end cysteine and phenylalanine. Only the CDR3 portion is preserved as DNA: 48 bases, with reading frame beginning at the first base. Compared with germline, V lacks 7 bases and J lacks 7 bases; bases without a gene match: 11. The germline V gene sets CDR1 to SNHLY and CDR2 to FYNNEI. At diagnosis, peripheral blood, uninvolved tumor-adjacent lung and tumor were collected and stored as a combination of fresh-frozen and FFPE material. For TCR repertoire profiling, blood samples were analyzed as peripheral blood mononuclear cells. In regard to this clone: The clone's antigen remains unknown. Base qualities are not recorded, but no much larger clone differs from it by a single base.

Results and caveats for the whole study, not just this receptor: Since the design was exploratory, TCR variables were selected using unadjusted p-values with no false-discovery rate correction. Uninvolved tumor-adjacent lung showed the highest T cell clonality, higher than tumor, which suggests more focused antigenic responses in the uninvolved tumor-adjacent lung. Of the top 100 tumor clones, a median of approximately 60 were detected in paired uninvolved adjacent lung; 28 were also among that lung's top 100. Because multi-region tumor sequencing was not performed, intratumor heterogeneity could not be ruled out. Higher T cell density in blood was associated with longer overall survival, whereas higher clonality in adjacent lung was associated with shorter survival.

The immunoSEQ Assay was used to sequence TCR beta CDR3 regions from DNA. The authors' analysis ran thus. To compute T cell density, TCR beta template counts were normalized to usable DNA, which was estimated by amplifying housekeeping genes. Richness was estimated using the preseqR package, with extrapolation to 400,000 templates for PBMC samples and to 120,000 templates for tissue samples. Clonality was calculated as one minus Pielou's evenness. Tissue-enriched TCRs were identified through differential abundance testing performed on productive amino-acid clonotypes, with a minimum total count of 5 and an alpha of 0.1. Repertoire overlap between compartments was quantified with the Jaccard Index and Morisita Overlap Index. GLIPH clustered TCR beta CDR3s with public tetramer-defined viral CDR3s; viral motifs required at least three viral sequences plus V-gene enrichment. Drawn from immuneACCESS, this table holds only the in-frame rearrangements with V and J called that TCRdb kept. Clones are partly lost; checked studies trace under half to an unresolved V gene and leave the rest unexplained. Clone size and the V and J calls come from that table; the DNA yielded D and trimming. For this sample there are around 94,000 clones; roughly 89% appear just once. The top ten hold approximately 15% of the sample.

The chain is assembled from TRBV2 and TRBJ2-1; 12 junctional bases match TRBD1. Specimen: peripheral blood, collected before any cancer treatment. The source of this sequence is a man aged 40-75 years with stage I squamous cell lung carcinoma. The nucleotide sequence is TGTGCCAGCAAGTTCGGGACAGGGGGCGCAGGAAATGAGCAGTTCTTC. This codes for CASKFGTGGAGNEQFF.